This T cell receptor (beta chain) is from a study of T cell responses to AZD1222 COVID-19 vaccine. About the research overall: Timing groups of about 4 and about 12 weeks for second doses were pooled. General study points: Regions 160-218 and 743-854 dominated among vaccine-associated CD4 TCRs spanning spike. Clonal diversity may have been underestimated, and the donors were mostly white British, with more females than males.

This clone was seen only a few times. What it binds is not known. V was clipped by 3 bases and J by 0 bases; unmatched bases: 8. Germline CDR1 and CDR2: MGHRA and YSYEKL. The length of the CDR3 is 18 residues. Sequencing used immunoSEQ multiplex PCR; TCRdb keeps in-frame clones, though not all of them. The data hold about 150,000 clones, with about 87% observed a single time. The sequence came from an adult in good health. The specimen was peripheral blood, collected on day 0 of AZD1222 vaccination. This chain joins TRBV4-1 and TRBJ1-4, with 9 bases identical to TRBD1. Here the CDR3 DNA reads TGCGCCAGCAGCCAGGACAGGACAGGGGCCGCAACTAATGAAAAACTGTTTTTT. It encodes CASSQDRTGAATNEKLFF.